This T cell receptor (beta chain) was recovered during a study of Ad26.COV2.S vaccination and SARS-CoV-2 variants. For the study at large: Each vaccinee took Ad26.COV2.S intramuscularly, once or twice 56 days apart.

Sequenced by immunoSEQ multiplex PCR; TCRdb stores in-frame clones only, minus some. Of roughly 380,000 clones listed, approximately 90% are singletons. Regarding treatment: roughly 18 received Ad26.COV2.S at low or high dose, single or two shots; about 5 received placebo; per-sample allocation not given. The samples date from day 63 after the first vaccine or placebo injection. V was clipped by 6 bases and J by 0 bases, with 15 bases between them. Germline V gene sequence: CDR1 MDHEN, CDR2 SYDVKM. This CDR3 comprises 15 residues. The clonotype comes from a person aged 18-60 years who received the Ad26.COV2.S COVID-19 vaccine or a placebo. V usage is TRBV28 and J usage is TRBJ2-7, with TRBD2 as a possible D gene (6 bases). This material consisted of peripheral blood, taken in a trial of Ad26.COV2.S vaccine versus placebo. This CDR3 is CASRPTSRRSYEQYF. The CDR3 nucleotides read TGTGCCAGCAGACCCACTAGCCGCCGCTCCTACGAGCAGTACTTC. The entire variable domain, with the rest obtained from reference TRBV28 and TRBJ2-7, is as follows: DVKVTQSSRYLVKRTGEKVFLECVQDMDHENMFWYRQDPGLGLRLIYFSYDVKMKEKGDIPEGYSVSREKKERFSLILESASTNQTSMYLCASRPTSRRSYEQYFGPGTRLTVT.